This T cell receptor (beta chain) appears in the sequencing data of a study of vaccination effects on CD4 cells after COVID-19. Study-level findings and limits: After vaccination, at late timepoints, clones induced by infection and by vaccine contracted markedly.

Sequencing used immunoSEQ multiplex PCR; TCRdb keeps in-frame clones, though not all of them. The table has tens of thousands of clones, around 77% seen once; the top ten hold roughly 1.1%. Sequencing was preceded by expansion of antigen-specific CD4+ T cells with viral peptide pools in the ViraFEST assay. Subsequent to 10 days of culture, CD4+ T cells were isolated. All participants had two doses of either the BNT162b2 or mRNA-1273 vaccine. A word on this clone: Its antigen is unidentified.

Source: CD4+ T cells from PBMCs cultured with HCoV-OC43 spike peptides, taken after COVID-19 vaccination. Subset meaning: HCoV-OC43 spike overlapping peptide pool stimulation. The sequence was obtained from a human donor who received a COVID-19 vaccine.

The CDR3 DNA sequence: TGTGCCAGCTCACCCCTCGGCCAGGGAGGTCGGGCCGGGGAGCTGTTTTTT. Its protein is CASSPLGQGGRAGELFF. The chain combines TRBV18 with TRBJ2-2; perhaps TRBD2 as D (6 bases). CDR3 length: 17 residues. Deletions cut 3 bases from V and 6 bases from J, with 20 bases between. Germline V gives CDR1 KGHSH, CDR2 LQKENI.